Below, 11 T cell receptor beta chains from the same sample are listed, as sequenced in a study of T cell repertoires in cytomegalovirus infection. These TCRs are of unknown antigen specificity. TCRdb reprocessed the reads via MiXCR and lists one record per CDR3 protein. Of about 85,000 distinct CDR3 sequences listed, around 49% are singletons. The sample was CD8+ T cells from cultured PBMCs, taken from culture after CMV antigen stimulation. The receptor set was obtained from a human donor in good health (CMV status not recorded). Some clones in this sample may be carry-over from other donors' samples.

The CDR3 spells CASSSTSGEQYF. The CDR3 DNA sequence: TGTGCCAGCAGCTCTACTAGCGGGGAGCAGTACTTC. J is TRBJ2-7 and V is TRBV5-6; 9 positions agree with TRBD2. CDR3 size: 12 residues. V dropped 3 bases and J dropped 7; count of bases not matched to a gene: 2. Germline CDR1 and CDR2: SGHDT and YYEEEE.

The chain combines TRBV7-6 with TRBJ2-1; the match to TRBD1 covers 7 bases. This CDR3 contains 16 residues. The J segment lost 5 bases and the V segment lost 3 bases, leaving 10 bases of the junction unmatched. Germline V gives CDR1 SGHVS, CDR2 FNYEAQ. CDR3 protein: CASSFRQGGWDNEQFF. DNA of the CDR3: TGTGCCAGCAGCTTTAGACAGGGCGGTTGGGACAATGAGCAGTTCTTC.

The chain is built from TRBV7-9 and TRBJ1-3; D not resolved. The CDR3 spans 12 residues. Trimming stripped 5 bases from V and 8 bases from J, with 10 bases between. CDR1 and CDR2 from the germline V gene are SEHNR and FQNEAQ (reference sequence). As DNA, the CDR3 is TGTGCCAGCAGCCGTCGAGCGGACACCATATATTTT. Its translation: CASSRRADTIYF.

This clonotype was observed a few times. CDR3 residues: CASSPGGVETQYF. CDR3 DNA sequence: TGTGCCAGCAGCCCGGGCGGGGTTGAGACCCAGTACTTC. The chain couples TRBV7-6 to TRBJ2-5, with D tentatively TRBD2 (6 bases). The V and J ends lost 5 bases and 5 bases respectively, with 12 bases between them. The CDR3 consists of 13 residues. CDR1 SGHVS and CDR2 FNYEAQ come from the germline V gene.

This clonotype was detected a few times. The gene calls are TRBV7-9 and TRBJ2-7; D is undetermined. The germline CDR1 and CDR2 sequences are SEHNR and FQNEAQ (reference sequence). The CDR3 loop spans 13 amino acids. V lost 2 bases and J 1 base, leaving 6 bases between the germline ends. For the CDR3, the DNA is TGTGCCAGCAGCTTACAGAGTTCCTACGAGCAGTACTTC. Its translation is CASSLQSSYEQYF.

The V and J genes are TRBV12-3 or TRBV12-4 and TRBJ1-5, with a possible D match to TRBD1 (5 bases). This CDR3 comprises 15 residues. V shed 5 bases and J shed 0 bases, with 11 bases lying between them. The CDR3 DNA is TGTGCCAGCAGTCGGGACGGCTCTAGCAATCAGCCCCAGCATTTT. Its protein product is CASSRDGSSNQPQHF.

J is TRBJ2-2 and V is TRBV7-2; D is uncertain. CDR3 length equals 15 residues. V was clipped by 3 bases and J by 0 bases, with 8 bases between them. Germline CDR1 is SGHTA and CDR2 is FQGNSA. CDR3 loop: CASSFRPTNTGELFF. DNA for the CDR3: TGTGCCAGCAGCTTCCGACCTACGAACACCGGGGAGCTGTTTTTT.

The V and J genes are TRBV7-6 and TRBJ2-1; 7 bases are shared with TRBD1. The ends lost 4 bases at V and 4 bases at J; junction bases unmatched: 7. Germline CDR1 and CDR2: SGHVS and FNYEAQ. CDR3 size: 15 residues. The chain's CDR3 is CASSSRDRYYNEQFF. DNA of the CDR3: TGTGCCAGCAGCTCCCGGGACAGATATTACAATGAGCAGTTCTTC.

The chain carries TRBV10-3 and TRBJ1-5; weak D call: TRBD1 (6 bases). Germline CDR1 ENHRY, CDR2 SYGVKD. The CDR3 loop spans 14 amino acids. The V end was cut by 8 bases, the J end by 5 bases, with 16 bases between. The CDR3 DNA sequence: TGTGCCATCGGACTACAGGGAGGCGATCAGCCCCAGCATTTT. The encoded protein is CAIGLQGGDQPQHF.

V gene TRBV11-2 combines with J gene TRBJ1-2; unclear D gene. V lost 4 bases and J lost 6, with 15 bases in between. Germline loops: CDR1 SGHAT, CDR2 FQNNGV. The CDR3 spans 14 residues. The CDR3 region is CASSSEGGRDGYTF. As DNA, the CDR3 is TGTGCCAGCAGCTCTGAAGGAGGTCGGGATGGCTACACCTTC.

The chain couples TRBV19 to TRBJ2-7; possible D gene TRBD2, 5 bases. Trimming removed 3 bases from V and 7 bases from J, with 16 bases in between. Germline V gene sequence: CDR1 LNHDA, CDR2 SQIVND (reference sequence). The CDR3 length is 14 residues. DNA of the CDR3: TGTGCCAGTAGTATTACGGGGTCAGCTCTGGAGCAGTACTTC. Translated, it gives CASSITGSALEQYF.